These 14 T cell receptor beta chains originate from one sample sequenced in a study of blood T cell repertoires in COVID-19. Method: immunoSEQ multiplex PCR; TCRdb's copy keeps in-frame clones and lacks some. The sample lists a few hundred thousand clones, around 80% occurring once. Sequencing was performed on peripheral blood. Receptors originate from a man between 45 and 60 years old with active or convalescent COVID-19.

The CDR3 DNA reads TGCGCCAGCAGCCAAGATGGAGTTTCCTACGAGCAGTACTTC. It specifies CASSQDGVSYEQYF. The chain employs TRBV4-1 and TRBJ2-7; no clear D. CDR3 length: 14 residues. CDR1 and CDR2 (germline): MGHRA, YSYEKL. V gave up 0 bases and J gave up 1 base, with 7 bases separating them.

This chain links TRBV5-6 with TRBJ1-5; D is perhaps TRBD1 (5 bases). Germline V gene data show CDR1 as SGHDT and CDR2 as YYEEEE. The CDR3 has 15 residues. V was pared by 4 bases and J by 4 bases, with 15 bases between. CDR3 in amino acids: CASSQGAQGNQPQHF. CDR3 coding DNA: TGTGCCAGCAGCCAAGGGGCCCAGGGAAATCAGCCCCAGCATTTT.

The CDR3 nucleotides read TGTGCCAGCAGTGGGGGACAGGGCAATCAGCCCCAGCATTTT. Protein sequence: CASSGGQGNQPQHF. The rearrangement links TRBV2 to TRBJ1-5; TRBD1 matches 8 bases. The V gene end was trimmed by 4 bases and the J gene end by 2 bases; junction bases not matched to a gene: 1. Germline loops: CDR1 SNHLY, CDR2 FYNNEI. The CDR3 runs 14 residues. The full variable domain, with the rest looked up from reference TRBV2 and TRBJ1-5, is EPEVTQTPSHQVTQMGQEVILRCVPISNHLYFYWYRQILGQKVEFLVSFYNNEISEKSEIFDDQFSVERPDGSNFTLKIRSTKLEDSAMYFCASSGGQGNQPQHFGDGTRLSIL.

This chain uses TRBV7-9 with TRBJ2-1; 13 positions agree with TRBD2. Per the germline V gene, CDR1 is SEHNR and CDR2 is FQNEAQ (reference sequence). This CDR3 region has 16 residues. The V gene end was trimmed by 4 bases and the J gene end by 5 bases; junction bases not matched to a gene: 5. The chain's CDR3 is CASSSPGLAGNNEQFF. CDR3 in DNA: TGTGCCAGCAGCTCTCCGGGACTAGCGGGGAACAATGAGCAGTTCTTC.

This clone showed up just a few times. The rearrangement joins TRBV28 to TRBJ2-1; no clear D. The CDR3 length is 13 residues. Germline V gene sequence: CDR1 MDHEN, CDR2 SYDVKM. V was shortened by 1 base and J by 4 bases, with 5 bases between the two germline ends. The DNA for the CDR3 is TGTGCCAGCAGTTTATCACTTTACAATGAGCAGTTCTTC. Residues: CASSLSLYNEQFF. Full variable domain (rest looked up from reference TRBV28 and TRBJ2-1): DVKVTQSSRYLVKRTGEKVFLECVQDMDHENMFWYRQDPGLGLRLIYFSYDVKMKEKGDIPEGYSVSREKKERFSLILESASTNQTSMYLCASSLSLYNEQFFGPGTRLTVL.

The V call is TRBV7-8, the J call TRBJ1-4; TRBD1 matches at 9 bases. Trimming took 5 bases from V and 7 from J; bases not matched to a gene: 11. Per the germline V gene, CDR1 is SGHVS and CDR2 is FQNEAQ. The CDR3 runs 16 residues. CDR3 nucleotide sequence: TGTGCCAGCAGCCGTCAGCCGGGACAGGGCGGTGAAAAACTGTTTTTT. Translating it yields CASSRQPGQGGEKLFF.

The chain couples TRBV5-1 to TRBJ2-3, with TRBD2 matching 7 bases. This CDR3 is 14 amino acids long. Germline loops: CDR1 SGHRS, CDR2 YFSETQ. Trimming cost V 4 bases and J 3 bases; bases outside gene matches: 5. Written as DNA, the CDR3 is TGCGCCAGCAGCCCTGGGACTATGACAGATACGCAGTATTTT. This translates into CASSPGTMTDTQYF. Variable domain in full (rest from reference TRBV5-1 and TRBJ2-3): KAGVTQTPRYLIKTRGQQVTLSCSPISGHRSVSWYQQTPGQGLQFLFEYFSETQRNKGNFPGRFSGRQFSNSRSEMNVSTLELGDSALYLCASSPGTMTDTQYFGPGTRLTVL.

V and J are TRBV6-2 or TRBV6-3 and TRBJ1-1; D gene ambiguous. This CDR3 is 12 amino acids long. V gave up 4 bases and J gave up 4 bases, with 7 bases separating them. The germline V gene has CDR1 MNHEY and CDR2 SVGEGT. DNA for the CDR3: TGTGCCAGCAGTTTAATCCTCACTGAAGCTTTCTTT. This encodes CASSLILTEAFF.

V and J are TRBV4-2 and TRBJ2-1, with 9 bases matching TRBD1. Trimming removed 4 bases from V and 8 bases from J; junction bases left unmatched: 15. There are 17 residues in the CDR3. Looked up from germline, CDR1 is LGHNA and CDR2 is YNFKEQ. As DNA, the CDR3 is TGTGCCAGCAGCCGGACACAGGGGGCGGGGAGGTCGGATGAGCAGTTCTTC. Amino acids: CASSRTQGAGRSDEQFF.

The chain carries TRBV11-3 and TRBJ2-5; D remains unclear. From germline, CDR1 is SGHNT and CDR2 YENEEA. The CDR3 covers 13 residues. Trimming took off 3 bases at V and 1 base at J, with 6 bases between the two ends. The CDR3 coding sequence is TGTGCCAGCAGCTTGGCCCTCCAAGAGACCCAGTACTTC. It codes for CASSLALQETQYF.

The chain employs TRBV6-5 and TRBJ1-4, with D unclear. The CDR3 runs to 16 residues. V was shortened by 0 bases and J by 2 bases, with 10 bases between the two germline ends. Germline lookup yields CDR1 MNHEY and CDR2 SVGAGI. The DNA for the CDR3 is TGTGCCAGCAGTTACTCGGGCCGCGTTACTAATGAAAAACTGTTTTTT. Translating it yields CASSYSGRVTNEKLFF.

The rearrangement uses TRBV5-4 and TRBJ1-4, with D maybe TRBD1 (6 bases). In germline, CDR1 is SGHNT, CDR2 YYREEE (reference sequence). The CDR3 is 15 amino acids. Trimming took off 3 bases at V and 3 bases at J, with 12 bases between the two ends. CDR3 amino acids: CASSSTRGANEKLFF. The CDR3 coding sequence is TGTGCCAGCAGCTCCACCAGGGGCGCTAATGAAAAACTGTTTTTT.

V is TRBV11-2 and J is TRBJ2-4; no definite D call. Germline V gene data show CDR1 as SGHAT and CDR2 as FQNNGV. The V end lost 2 bases, the J end lost 0 bases, and 8 bases lay between the germline ends. The CDR3 totals 15 residues. The CDR3 DNA reads as TGTGCCAGCAGCTTAAAATCACTAGCCAAAAACATTCAGTACTTC. It encodes CASSLKSLAKNIQYF.

V gene TRBV6-5 combines with J gene TRBJ2-7, with 8 bases identical to TRBD1. CDR1 is MNHEY and CDR2 is SVGAGI in the germline V gene. The CDR3 extends over 14 amino acids. The V gene end was trimmed by 7 bases and the J gene end by 2 bases; junction bases not matched to a gene: 7. The CDR3 is CASNPGQVPYEQYV. The CDR3, as DNA: TGTGCCAGCAACCCGGGACAGGTCCCCTACGAGCAGTACGTC.